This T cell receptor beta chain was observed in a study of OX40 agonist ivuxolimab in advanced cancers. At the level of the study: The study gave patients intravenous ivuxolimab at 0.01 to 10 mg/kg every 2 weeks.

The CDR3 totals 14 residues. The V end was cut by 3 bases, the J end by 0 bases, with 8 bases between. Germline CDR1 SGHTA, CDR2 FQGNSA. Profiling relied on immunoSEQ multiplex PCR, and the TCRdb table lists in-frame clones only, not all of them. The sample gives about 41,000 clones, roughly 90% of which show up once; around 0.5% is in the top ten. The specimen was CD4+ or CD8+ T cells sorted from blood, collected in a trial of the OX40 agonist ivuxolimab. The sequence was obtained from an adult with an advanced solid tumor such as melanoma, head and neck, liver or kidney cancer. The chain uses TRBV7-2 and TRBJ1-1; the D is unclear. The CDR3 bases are TGTGCCAGCAGCTTGACAAGGATGAACACTGAAGCTTTCTTT. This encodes CASSLTRMNTEAFF.